This T cell receptor (beta chain) was recorded in a study of identical twins. Study results and limitations: Conclusions rested on cross-sectional statistics rather than following the same donors.

The V end lost 8 bases, the J end lost 4 bases, and 11 bases lay between the germline ends. Germline assignment: CDR1 SNHLY and CDR2 FYNNEI. The CDR3 totals 12 residues. TCRdb called the 5' RACE reads again in MiXCR, with one record for every CDR3 protein. The table lists approximately 500,000 distinct CDR3 sequences, approximately 24% of them singletons. This clonotype has more than one count but fewer than ten. Its antigen is as yet unknown. The same sample was also studied in work on T cells expressing NK-cell markers.

The receptor's source is a woman aged 18 to 35 in good health. Sequencing input: CD4+ T cells sorted from blood. The chain is built from TRBV2 and TRBJ2-5, with D tentatively TRBD2 (6 bases). The CDR3: CASRGAGETQYF. The CDR3 nucleotides are TGTGCCAGCCGCGGGGCAGGAGAGACCCAGTACTTC. The whole variable domain, filled in from reference TRBV2 and TRBJ2-5, reads EPEVTQTPSHQVTQMGQEVILRCVPISNHLYFYWYRQILGQKVEFLVSFYNNEISEKSEIFDDQFSVERPDGSNFTLKIRSTKLEDSAMYFCASRGAGETQYFGPGTRLLVL.